Detailed here is one TCR beta chain. This sample is drawn from a study of T cell responses to AZD1222 COVID-19 vaccine. Looked up from germline, CDR1 is KGHSY and CDR2 is FQNENV. V was shortened by 4 bases and J by 0 bases, with 16 bases between the two germline ends. The CDR3 consists of 17 residues. Measured with immunoSEQ multiplex PCR; TCRdb has only the in-frame clones, and not every one. The sample lists around 95,000 clones, approximately 87% occurring once. The input for sequencing was peripheral blood, taken on day 0 of MenACWY control vaccination. This TCR was recovered from an adult in good health. The rearrangement joins TRBV16 to TRBJ1-5; TRBD1 is a possible D gene (6 bases). This CDR3 reads CASSRPRGQHSNQPQHF. The CDR3 DNA reads TGTGCCAGCAGCCGACCTCGGGGGCAGCATAGCAATCAGCCCCAGCATTTT.